The 21 T cell receptor beta chains presented below share a single source sample, sequenced in a study of CD8+CD57+ T cells in acquired aplastic anemia. Before being chosen for sequencing, patients had shown CD8+CD57+ cell expansion by flow cytometry. Genomic DNA constituted the template upon which TCR beta VDJ and CDR3 profiling was performed. In TCRdb, the reads were re-called with MiXCR into one record per CDR3 protein. The sample yields more than 45,000 distinct CDR3 sequences, around 60% seen once. The specimen sequenced was sorted CD4+, CD8+, or CD8+CD57+ T cells (not recorded which) from PBMCs. The receptors originated from a human donor with aplastic anemia.

The chain carries TRBV29-1 and TRBJ1-4; D might be TRBD1 (6 bases). Looked up from germline, CDR1 is SQVTM and CDR2 is ANQGSEA. This CDR3 has 14 residues. The V and J ends lost 6 bases and 4 bases respectively, with 15 bases between them. This chain's CDR3 is CSVNQGTSNEKLFF. The DNA of the CDR3 is TGCAGCGTGAACCAGGGGACGAGTAATGAAAAACTGTTTTTT. The complete variable domain, with remaining parts taken from reference TRBV29-1 and TRBJ1-4, reads SAVISQKPSRDICQRGTSLTIQCQVDSQVTMMFWYRQQPGQSLTLIATANQGSEATYESGFVIDKFPISRPNLTFSTLTVSNMSPEDSSIYLCSVNQGTSNEKLFFGSGTQLSVL.

This clonotype was seen once. The rearrangement uses TRBV25-1 and TRBJ1-1; no clear D gene. CDR1 is MGHDK, CDR2 SYGVNS, per germline. With 0 bases removed from V and 14 bases from J, the gap between germline ends came to 7 bases. This CDR3 region has 10 residues. Written as DNA, the CDR3 is TGTGCCAGCAGTGAATATGGGTGGTTCTTT. This sequence encodes CASSEYGWFF. Full variable domain (missing parts from reference TRBV25-1 and TRBJ1-1): EADIYQTPRYLVIGTGKKITLECSQTMGHDKMYWYQQDPGMELHLIHYSYGVNSTEKGDLSSESTVSRIRTEHFPLTLESARPSHTSQYLCASSEYGWFFGQGTRLTVV.

The chain recombines TRBV7-9 with TRBJ1-2; 11 positions match TRBD1. The CDR3 sequence is 14 residues long. Germline CDR1 and CDR2: SEHNR and FQNEAQ (reference sequence). V was pared by 5 bases and J by 4 bases, with 3 bases of the junction left unmatched. CDR3 nucleotides: TGTGCCAGCAGCCCCGGGACAGGGGGCTATGGCTACACCTTC. It is translated as CASSPGTGGYGYTF.

The rearrangement links TRBV7-9 to TRBJ1-1; D is unresolved. The germline V gene encodes CDR1 SEHNR and CDR2 FQNEAQ (reference sequence). V was cut by 1 base and J by 3 bases, with 12 bases left in between. The CDR3 runs to 15 residues. In DNA form, the CDR3 reads TGTGCCAGCAGCTTAGGGACGCACAGCGACACTGAAGCTTTCTTT. This sequence encodes CASSLGTHSDTEAFF.

This clonotype was picked up many times. The CDR3 DNA reads TGTGCCAGCAGCTTAACTAATCTCGACTACGAGCAGTACTTC. Translated: CASSLTNLDYEQYF. The V and J genes are TRBV28 and TRBJ2-7; D gene uncertain. The V end lost 6 bases, the J end lost 3 bases, and 15 bases lay between the germline ends. This CDR3 has 14 amino acids. Germline CDR1 is MDHEN and CDR2 is SYDVKM.

The chain has TRBV12-3 or TRBV12-4 and TRBJ2-7; 10 bases map to TRBD1. CDR3 size: 15 residues. J lost 1 base, V lost 6 bases, and 6 bases had no gene match. The CDR3 spells CASSRGTGVSYEQYF. CDR3 in DNA: TGTGCCAGCAGCCGTGGGACAGGGGTTTCCTACGAGCAGTACTTC.

This chain joins TRBV2 and TRBJ2-7; no firm D call. Germline V lookup: CDR1 SNHLY, CDR2 FYNNEI. V lost 4 bases to trimming and J lost 0 bases, with 19 bases between them. The CDR3 extends over 17 amino acids. CDR3 bases: TGTGCCAGCAGTGCCAGCAGTTTAGGTGGCAACTCCTACGAGCAGTACTTC. Translated, it gives CASSASSLGGNSYEQYF.

This clonotype was picked up one time. This sequence joins TRBV7-2 and TRBJ2-2; no reliable D call. Between the trimmed V and J ends, which lost 1 base and 5 bases, there was a span of 8 bases. The CDR3 has 14 residues. Germline CDR1 and CDR2: SGHTA and FQGNSA. This CDR3 is CASSLGDGTGELFF. The DNA for the CDR3 is TGTGCCAGCAGCTTAGGGGATGGAACCGGGGAGCTGTTTTTT.

The chain's CDR3 is CASSLATSGVYEQYF. In nucleotides, the CDR3 is TGTGCCAGCAGCTTAGCGACTAGCGGTGTCTACGAGCAGTACTTC. The rearrangement links TRBV7-8 to TRBJ2-7; TRBD2 aligns across 9 bases. There are 15 residues in the CDR3. Germline loops: CDR1 SGHVS, CDR2 FQNEAQ. V lost 0 bases and J lost 3; bases outside the gene matches: 3.

This clonotype showed up many times. The chain joins TRBV9 to TRBJ2-1; 11 bases fit TRBD2. This CDR3 has 18 amino acids. Losses at the gene ends were 7 bases for V and 3 bases for J; bases not matched to a gene: 15. Germline CDR1 is SGDLS and CDR2 is YYNGEE. The CDR3 DNA follows: TGTGCCAGCTCCCGGATCCTTTCTAGCGGGGGGTACTACAATGAGCAGTTCTTC. It codes for CASSRILSSGGYYNEQFF.

The chain uses TRBV10-3 and TRBJ2-7; tentative D call: TRBD2 (6 bases). V was pared by 3 bases and J by 5 bases, with 14 bases between. This CDR3 spans 14 amino acids. The germline V gene has CDR1 ENHRY and CDR2 SYGVKD. In DNA, the CDR3 is TGTGCCATCAGTGAACCCGGGGGAGACAACGAGCAGTACTTC. Encoded protein: CAISEPGGDNEQYF.

To note about this clonotype: Mismatch with germline at one junction end may stem from a read error. The chain carries TRBV2 and TRBJ1-5; D call uncertain. CDR1 and CDR2 from the germline V gene are SNHLY and FYNNEI. CDR3 length equals 13 residues. CDR3 sequence reads: CVSSLYSNQPQHF. As DNA, the CDR3 is TGTGTCAGCAGTCTTTATAGCAATCAGCCCCAGCATTTT.

The chain couples TRBV2 to TRBJ2-7; maybe TRBD1 (6 bases). V was shortened by 6 bases and J by 4 bases, with 10 bases between the two germline ends. Germline V gene lookup returns CDR1 SNHLY and CDR2 FYNNEI. This CDR3 is built from 12 residues. This chain's CDR3 is CASSYRVYEQYF. CDR3 nucleotide sequence: TGTGCCAGCAGCTACAGGGTTTACGAGCAGTACTTC.

The CDR3 DNA is TGTGCCAGCAGCTCTTACGGGATCTACGAGCAGTACTTC. Its translation: CASSSYGIYEQYF. J is TRBJ2-7 and V is TRBV7-6; tentative D call: TRBD2 (5 bases). The ends were cut back, 4 bases at V and 3 bases at J, with 10 bases in the middle. Germline V gives CDR1 SGHVS, CDR2 FNYEAQ. The CDR3 spans 13 residues.

This clonotype was counted between two and nine times. This chain uses TRBV19 with TRBJ1-1, with no clear D. V lost 6 bases and J 4 bases, leaving 6 bases between the germline ends. This CDR3 spans 11 amino acids. Germline V gene lookup returns CDR1 LNHDA and CDR2 SQIVND (reference sequence). CDR3 DNA: TGTGCCAGTAGAGTGGGCACTGAAGCTTTCTTT. Its protein is CASRVGTEAFF.

This clonotype was found once. As the CDR3 is not closed by the conserved phenylalanine or tryptophan, this likely results from a read error. The rearrangement joins TRBV12-3 or TRBV12-4 to TRBJ2-5; D remains ambiguous. Trimming pared 3 bases from V and 1 base from J, leaving 9 bases between. The CDR3 loop spans 14 amino acids. The CDR3 nucleotides read TGTGCCAGCAGTTTCGAGGCAGGCCAAGAGACCCAGTACTTA. This translates into CASSFEAGQETQYL.

The V and J genes are TRBV4-3 and TRBJ2-2; D is undetermined. The CDR3 runs 16 residues. Trimming took 0 bases from V and 3 from J, leaving 11 bases between them. Germline CDR1 is LGHNA and CDR2 is YSLEER. The CDR3 sequence is CASSQELRSDTGELFF. CDR3 coding DNA: TGCGCCAGCAGCCAAGAATTGCGTAGTGACACCGGGGAGCTGTTTTTT.

This clonotype was picked up many times. The chain recombines TRBV3-1 with TRBJ1-2, with D tentatively TRBD1 (6 bases). Germline CDR1 reads LGHDT; CDR2 reads YNNKEL (reference sequence). Between the trimmed V and J ends, which lost 2 bases and 5 bases, there was a span of 21 bases. The CDR3 length is 17 residues. The DNA of the CDR3 is TGTGCCAGCAGCCAACTCGGACAGAGACTTGATTTATATGGCTACACCTTC. Its translation is CASSQLGQRLDLYGYTF.

The V gene is TRBV12-3 or TRBV12-4, the J gene TRBJ1-2, with D perhaps TRBD1 (5 bases). V was cut by 6 bases and J by 13 bases, with 21 bases left in between. The CDR3 is made up of 13 amino acids. The CDR3 DNA reads as TGTGCCAGCAGGCCAAATGGGACCCCAAGTTGCACCTTC. It is translated as CASRPNGTPSCTF.

The chain is built from TRBV20-1 and TRBJ2-1; TRBD2 aligns across 13 bases. V shed 4 bases, J shed 2 bases, and the junction held 2 bases outside the gene matches. The CDR3 totals 15 residues. The germline V gene encodes CDR1 DFQATT and CDR2 SNEGSKA (reference sequence). The CDR3 DNA sequence: TGCAGTGCTAAACTAGCGGGGGGGCCCTACAATGAGCAGTTCTTC. Translated, it gives CSAKLAGGPYNEQFF.

This chain's CDR3 is CATSDTTSGVEQYF. CDR3 DNA: TGTGCCACCAGTGACACGACTAGCGGGGTCGAGCAGTACTTC. The chain is built from TRBV24-1 and TRBJ2-7; 11 nucleotides agree with TRBD2. The CDR3 is 14 residues long. Unmatched junction bases numbered 4, after V lost 4 bases and J lost 6 bases. Germline V gene lookup returns CDR1 KGHDR and CDR2 SFDVKD.